Below, 9 T cell receptor beta chains from the same sample are listed, as sequenced in a study of blood T cell repertoires in COVID-19. Using immunoSEQ multiplex PCR, the repertoire was profiled, and TCRdb retains in-frame clones only, with some absent. The sample yields around 66,000 clones, around three quarters seen once. Sequencing was performed on peripheral blood. The receptors were sampled from a human donor in a cohort sampled during active COVID-19.

The chain uses TRBV6-6 and TRBJ2-3; 8 bases line up with TRBD1. The length of the CDR3 is 14 residues. V lost 4 bases and J lost 4; bases outside the gene matches: 4. Per germline, CDR1 MNHNY and CDR2 SVGAGI (reference sequence). CDR3 protein: CASSSHRGADTQYF. CDR3 nucleotide sequence: TGTGCCAGCAGTTCCCACAGGGGGGCAGATACGCAGTATTTT.

The chain carries TRBV7-2 and TRBJ2-7, with 9 bases that match TRBD2. The CDR3 length is 15 residues. Germline V gene data show CDR1 as SGHTA and CDR2 as FQGNSA. The junction had 11 bases not matched to a gene; V was cut back by 7 bases and J by 4 bases. The DNA for the CDR3 is TGTGCCAGCATTCTGAGTAGCGGGAGAGGTTACGAGCAGTACTTC. This encodes CASILSSGRGYEQYF.

The chain employs TRBV5-4 and TRBJ2-1; 13 positions match TRBD2. The germline CDR1 and CDR2 sequences are SGHNT and YYREEE (reference sequence). The CDR3 contains 19 residues. Trimming cost V 3 bases and J 4 bases; bases outside gene matches: 13. This chain's CDR3 is CASSSPRGTLAGGYNEQFF. Here the CDR3 DNA reads TGTGCCAGCAGCTCCCCCAGGGGGACACTAGCGGGAGGGTACAATGAGCAGTTCTTC.

The gene calls are TRBV18 and TRBJ2-3, with a weak D call TRBD1 (5 bases). Germline CDR1 and CDR2: KGHSH and LQKENI. The CDR3 has 16 amino acids. V lost 3 bases, J lost 2 bases, and 15 bases lay in between. The CDR3 here is CASSPQSTGLTDTQYF. For the CDR3, the DNA is TGTGCCAGCTCACCTCAATCCACAGGCCTCACAGATACGCAGTATTTT.

CDR3 sequence reads: CASSQDHQGYGYTF. CDR3 sequence (DNA): TGCGCCAGCAGCCAAGATCATCAGGGCTATGGCTACACCTTC. The V gene is TRBV4-1, the J gene TRBJ1-2, with D possibly matching TRBD1 (5 bases). The CDR3 is 14 residues long. V shed 0 bases and J shed 4 bases, with 9 bases lying between them. The germline CDR1 and CDR2 sequences are MGHRA and YSYEKL.

V and J are TRBV19 and TRBJ2-3, with D possibly TRBD2 on 6 matching bases. This CDR3 comprises 14 residues. V was shortened by 2 bases and J by 6 bases, with 12 bases between the two germline ends. CDR1 is LNHDA and CDR2 is SQIVND in the germline V gene (reference sequence). CDR3: CASSIWGEDDTQYF. The CDR3 nucleotides read TGTGCCAGTAGTATATGGGGGGAGGATGATACGCAGTATTTT.

This sequence joins TRBV4-3 and TRBJ2-1; TRBD2 matches at 8 bases. V lost 0 bases to trimming and J lost 3 bases; unmatched junction nucleotides: 4. Germline V gives CDR1 LGHNA, CDR2 YSLEER. The CDR3 is 16 residues long. This CDR3 reads CASSQDRSGGYNEQFF. The CDR3 nucleotides are TGCGCCAGCAGCCAAGACAGGAGCGGGGGCTACAATGAGCAGTTCTTC.

The rearrangement uses TRBV28 and TRBJ2-5, with 13 bases lining up with TRBD2. This CDR3 is 19 amino acids long. The J segment lost 5 bases and the V segment lost 10 bases, leaving 22 bases of the junction unmatched. Germline CDR1 is MDHEN and CDR2 is SYDVKM. In DNA, the CDR3 is TGTGCCACCAAACCAAAAGGGACTAGCGGGATCCCCCCCAAGGAGACCCAGTACTTC. Translating gives CATKPKGTSGIPPKETQYF.

J is TRBJ2-1 and V is TRBV9, with TRBD1 identical over 7 bases. The V gene's germline CDR1 is SGDLS and CDR2 YYNGEE. V lost 0 bases to trimming and J lost 3 bases; unmatched junction nucleotides: 6. The CDR3 covers 16 residues. Written as DNA, the CDR3 is TGTGCCAGCAGCGTAGGGCCCCAGGGGGTCTACAATGAGCAGTTCTTC. Amino acid sequence: CASSVGPQGVYNEQFF.